This T cell receptor (beta chain) is from a study of T cells after yellow fever vaccination. At the level of the study: Preparing low-cell-number fractions relied on SMART-Seq v4 Ultra Low Input. Regarding the study as a whole: Abundant clonotypes (contaminants from the bulk population) could be present in FACS-sorted repertoires.

TCRdb called the 5' RACE reads again in MiXCR, with one record for every CDR3 protein. The table lists around 400,000 distinct CDR3 sequences, about 9.9% of them singletons, with roughly 18% in the top ten. Trimming removed 2 bases from V and 0 bases from J; junction bases left unmatched: 10. The CDR3 loop spans 18 amino acids. Germline V lookup: CDR1 SGHRS, CDR2 YFSETQ. This clonotype was seen a handful of times. Its antigen remains unidentified. The clonotype originates from a young man who received the YFV17D yellow fever vaccine. V gene TRBV5-1 combines with J gene TRBJ2-3, with TRBD2 identical over 9 bases. The sequenced sample was PBMCs, obtained on the day of the first yellow fever vaccination. The CDR3 nucleotides read TGCGCCAGCAGCTTAGGGGCGACTAGCGGATCTAGCACAGATACGCAGTATTTT. Translation: CASSLGATSGSSTDTQYF. The full variable domain, completed using reference TRBV5-1 and TRBJ2-3, is KAGVTQTPRYLIKTRGQQVTLSCSPISGHRSVSWYQQTPGQGLQFLFEYFSETQRNKGNFPGRFSGRQFSNSRSEMNVSTLELGDSALYLCASSLGATSGSSTDTQYFGPGTRLTVL.